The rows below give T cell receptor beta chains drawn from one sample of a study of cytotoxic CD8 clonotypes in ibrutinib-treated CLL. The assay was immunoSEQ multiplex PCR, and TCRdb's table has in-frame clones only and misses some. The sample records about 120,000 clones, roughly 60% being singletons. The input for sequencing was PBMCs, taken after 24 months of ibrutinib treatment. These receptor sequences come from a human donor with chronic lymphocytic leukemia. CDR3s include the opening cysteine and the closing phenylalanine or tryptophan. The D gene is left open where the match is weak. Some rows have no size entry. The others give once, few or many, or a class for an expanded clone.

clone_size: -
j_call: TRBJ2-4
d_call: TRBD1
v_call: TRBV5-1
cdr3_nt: TGCGCCAGCAGCTTACCACAGGGGGCGGAAAACATTCAGTACTTC
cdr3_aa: CASSLPQGAENIQYF

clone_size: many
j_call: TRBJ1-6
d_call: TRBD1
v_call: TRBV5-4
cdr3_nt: TGTGCCAGCAGCAGACAGGGGGCCAATTCACCCCTCCACTTT
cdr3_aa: CASSRQGANSPLHF

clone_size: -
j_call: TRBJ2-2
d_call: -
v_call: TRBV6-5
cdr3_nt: TGTGCCAGCAGCGGGGGCTCGAAGGCCGGGGAGCTGTTTTTT
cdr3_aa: CASSGGSKAGELFF

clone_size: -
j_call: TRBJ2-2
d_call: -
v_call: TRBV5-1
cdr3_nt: TGCGCCAGCAGCTTAGGCAGCGGGGAGCTGTTTTTT
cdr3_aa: CASSLGSGELFF

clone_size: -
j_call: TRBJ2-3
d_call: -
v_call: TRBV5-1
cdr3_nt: TGCGCCAGCAGCGTCGGCGATACGCAGTATTTT
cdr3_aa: CASSVGDTQYF

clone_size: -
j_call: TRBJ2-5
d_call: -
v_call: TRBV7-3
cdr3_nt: TGTGCCAGCAGCTTAAAGGGGAACCGGGGGGAGACCCAGTACTTC
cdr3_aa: CASSLKGNRGETQYF

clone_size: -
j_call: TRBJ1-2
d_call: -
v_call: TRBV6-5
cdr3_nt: TGTGCCAGCAGTCCGATAGGGGACTCCTATGGCTACACCTTC
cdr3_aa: CASSPIGDSYGYTF

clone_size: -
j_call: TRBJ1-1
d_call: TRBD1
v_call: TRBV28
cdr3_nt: TGTGCCAGCACCTCTGACAGGGGAGCTTTCTTT
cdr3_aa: CASTSDRGAFF

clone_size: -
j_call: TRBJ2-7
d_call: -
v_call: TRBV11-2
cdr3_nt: TGTGCCAGCAGCTCGGAACTCTACGAGCAGTACTTC
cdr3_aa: CASSSELYEQYF

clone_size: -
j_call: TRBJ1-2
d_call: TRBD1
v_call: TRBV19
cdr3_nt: TGTGCCAGTAGTACCCTTTGGACAGGTGGCTATGGCTACACCTTC
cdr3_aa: CASSTLWTGGYGYTF

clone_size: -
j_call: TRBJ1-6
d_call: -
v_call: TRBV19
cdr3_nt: TGTGCCAGTAGTTCGGCAGACACCGGATCACCCCTCCACTTT
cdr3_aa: CASSSADTGSPLHF

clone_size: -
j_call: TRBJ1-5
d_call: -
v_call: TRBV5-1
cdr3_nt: TGCGCCAGCAGCTTGGACGCGGGGGCGAATCAGCCCCAGCATTTT
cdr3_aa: CASSLDAGANQPQHF

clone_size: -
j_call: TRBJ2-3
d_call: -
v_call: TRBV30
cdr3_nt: TGTGCCTGGAACGGGGACAACACAGATACGCAGTATTTT
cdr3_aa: CAWNGDNTDTQYF

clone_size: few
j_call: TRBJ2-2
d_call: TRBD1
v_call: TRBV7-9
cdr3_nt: TGTGCCAGCAGCGCGACAGGGTCCACCGGGGAGCTGTTTTTT
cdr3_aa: CASSATGSTGELFF

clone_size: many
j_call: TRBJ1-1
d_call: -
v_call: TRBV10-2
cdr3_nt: TGCGCCAGCAGGGCTCCGGGCAGGGAAAACACTGAAGCTTTCTTT
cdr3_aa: CASRAPGRENTEAFF

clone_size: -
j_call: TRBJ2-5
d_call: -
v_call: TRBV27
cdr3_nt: TGTGCCAGCAGGCCTGACTATTCGAGCGGGACCCAGTACTTC
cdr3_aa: CASRPDYSSGTQYF

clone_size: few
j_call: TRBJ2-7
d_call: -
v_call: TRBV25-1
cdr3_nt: TGTGCCAGCAGGTCAGGGCCCGAGCAGTACTTC
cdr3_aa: CASRSGPEQYF

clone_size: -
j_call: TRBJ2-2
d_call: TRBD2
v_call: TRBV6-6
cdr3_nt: TGTGCCAGCAGCTCGGGGGGGAACACCGGGGAGCTGTTTTTT
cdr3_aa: CASSSGGNTGELFF

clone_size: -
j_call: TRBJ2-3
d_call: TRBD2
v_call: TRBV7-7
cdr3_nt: TGTGCCAGCAGCCCGAGATTGACCGGGGGGACAGATACGCAGTATTTT
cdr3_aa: CASSPRLTGGTDTQYF

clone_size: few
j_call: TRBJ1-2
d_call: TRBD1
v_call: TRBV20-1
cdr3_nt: TGCAGTGCTACAGGGGGTGTTGCTCACACCTTC
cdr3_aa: CSATGGVAHTF

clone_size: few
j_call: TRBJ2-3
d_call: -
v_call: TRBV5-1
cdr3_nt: TGCGCCAGCAGCGAGAGGGGACGGACAGATACGCAGTATTTT
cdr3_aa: CASSERGRTDTQYF

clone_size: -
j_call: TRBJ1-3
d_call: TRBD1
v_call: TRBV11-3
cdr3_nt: TGTGCCAGCAGCCTTAGGACAGGGTCTGGAAACACCATATATTTT
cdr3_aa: CASSLRTGSGNTIYF

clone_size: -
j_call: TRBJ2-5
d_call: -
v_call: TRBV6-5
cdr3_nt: TGTGCCAGCAGCCTCGGTATACAGGGAGGAGAGACCCAGTACTTC
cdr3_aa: CASSLGIQGGETQYF

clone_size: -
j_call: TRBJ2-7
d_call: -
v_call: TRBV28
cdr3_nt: TGTGCCAGCAGACCGGGGAGCTCCTACGAGCAGTACTTC
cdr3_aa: CASRPGSSYEQYF

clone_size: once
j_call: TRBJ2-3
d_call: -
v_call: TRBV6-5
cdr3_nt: TGTGCCAGCAGTTACGGCGGGGCTAGCACAGATACGCAGTATTTT
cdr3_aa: CASSYGGASTDTQYF

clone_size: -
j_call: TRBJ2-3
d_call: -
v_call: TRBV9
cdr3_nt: TGTGCCAGCAGCGTAGGTGGGGGGGCGAGTCAGGATACGCAGTATTTT
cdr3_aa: CASSVGGGASQDTQYF

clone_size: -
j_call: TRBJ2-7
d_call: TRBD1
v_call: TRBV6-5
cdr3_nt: TGTGCCAGCAGTTACTCGTACAGGGGGCCCTACGAGCAGTACTTC
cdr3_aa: CASSYSYRGPYEQYF

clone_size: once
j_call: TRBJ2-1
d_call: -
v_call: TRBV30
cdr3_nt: TGTGCCTGGGGGGTTTCCTACAATGAGCAGTTCTTC
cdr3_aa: CAWGVSYNEQFF

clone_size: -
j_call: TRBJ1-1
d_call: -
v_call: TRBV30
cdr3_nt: TGTGCCTGGAGCCTATGGGCGATCCAGAACACTGAAGCTTTCTTT
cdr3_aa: CAWSLWAIQNTEAFF

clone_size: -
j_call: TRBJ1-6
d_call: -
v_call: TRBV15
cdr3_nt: TGTGCCACCAGCCCAGGGAGGACTTATAATTCACCCCTCCACTTT
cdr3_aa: CATSPGRTYNSPLHF

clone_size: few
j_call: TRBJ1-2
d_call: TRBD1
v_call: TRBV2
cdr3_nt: TGTGCCAGCAGACCCGGACAGGGATCCTATGGCTACACCTTC
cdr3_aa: CASRPGQGSYGYTF

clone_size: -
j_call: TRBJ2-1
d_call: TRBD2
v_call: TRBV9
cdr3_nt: TGTGCCAGCAGCAGGGCTAGCGGGGGGTACAATGAGCAGTTCTTC
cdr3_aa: CASSRASGGYNEQFF

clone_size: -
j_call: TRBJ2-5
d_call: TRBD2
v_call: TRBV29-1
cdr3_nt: TGCAGCGTCGCCGGGACTAGCGGGTCCCAAGAGACCCAGTACTTC
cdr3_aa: CSVAGTSGSQETQYF

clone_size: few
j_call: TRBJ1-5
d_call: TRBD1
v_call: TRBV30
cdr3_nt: TGTGCCTGGAGTGTAAGTGGAGGACAGGGGAATCAGCCCCAGCATTTT
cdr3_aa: CAWSVSGGQGNQPQHF

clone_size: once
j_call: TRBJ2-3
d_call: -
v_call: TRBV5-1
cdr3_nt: TGCGCCAGCAGCTTTCCGGACGTGCACACAGATACGCAGTATTTT
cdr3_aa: CASSFPDVHTDTQYF

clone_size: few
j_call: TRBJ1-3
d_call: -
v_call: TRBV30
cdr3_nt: TGTGCCTGGAGTTCCGGGGGGGGCCCCGGAAACACCATATATTTT
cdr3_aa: CAWSSGGGPGNTIYF

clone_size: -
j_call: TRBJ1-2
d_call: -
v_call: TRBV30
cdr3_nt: TGTGCCTGGTGGTCCGGGGTGCCTGGGAGGGGCTACACCTTC
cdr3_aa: CAWWSGVPGRGYTF

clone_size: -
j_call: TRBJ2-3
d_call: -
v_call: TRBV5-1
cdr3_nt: TGCGCCAGCAGCATGGGAGGGGGACCTAGCACAGATACGCAGTATTTT
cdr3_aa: CASSMGGGPSTDTQYF

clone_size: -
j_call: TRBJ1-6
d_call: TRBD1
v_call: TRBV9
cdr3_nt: TGTGCCAGCAGCTTCCGGGACAGCAATAATTCACCCCTCCACTTT
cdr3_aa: CASSFRDSNNSPLHF

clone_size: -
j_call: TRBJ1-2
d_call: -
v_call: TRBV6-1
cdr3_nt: TGTGCCAGCAGTGAAGGAGTCAGTATGTGGAGCTACACCTTC
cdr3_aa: CASSEGVSMWSYTF

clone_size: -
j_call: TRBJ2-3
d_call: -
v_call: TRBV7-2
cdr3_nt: TGTGCCAGCAGCCCCCCTAGCACAGATACGCAGTATTTT
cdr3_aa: CASSPPSTDTQYF

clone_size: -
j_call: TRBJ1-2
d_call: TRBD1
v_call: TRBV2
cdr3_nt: TGTGCCAGCAGTGGGGAGGGGGCTTCCTACTATGGCTACACCTTC
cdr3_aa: CASSGEGASYYGYTF

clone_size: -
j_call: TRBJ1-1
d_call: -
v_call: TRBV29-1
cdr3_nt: TGCAGCGCCGGGACGTACACTGAAGCTTTCTTT
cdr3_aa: CSAGTYTEAFF

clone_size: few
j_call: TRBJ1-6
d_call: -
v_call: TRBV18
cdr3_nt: TGTGCCAGCTCACCAGGGAACAATTCACCCCTCCACTTT
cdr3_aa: CASSPGNNSPLHF

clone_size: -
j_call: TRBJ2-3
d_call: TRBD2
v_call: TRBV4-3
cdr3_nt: TGCGCCAGCAGCCAAGATGGTGGAGCGGGGGCTGATACGCAGTATTTT
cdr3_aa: CASSQDGGAGADTQYF

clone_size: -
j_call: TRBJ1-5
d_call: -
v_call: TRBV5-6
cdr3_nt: TGTGCCAGCAGCTTGGGGGCCCGGCAGCCCCAGCATTTT
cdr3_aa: CASSLGARQPQHF

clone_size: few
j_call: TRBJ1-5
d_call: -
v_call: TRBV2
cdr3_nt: TGTGCCAGCAGTGAAAACAGGGCGTATCAGCCCCAGCATTTT
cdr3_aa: CASSENRAYQPQHF

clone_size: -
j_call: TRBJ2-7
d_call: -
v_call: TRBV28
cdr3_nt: TGTGCCAGCAGCCCCGGAGATCGCGCATACGAGCAGTACTTC
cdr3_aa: CASSPGDRAYEQYF

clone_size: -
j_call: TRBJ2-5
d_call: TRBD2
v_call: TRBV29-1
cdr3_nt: TGCAGCGTTGAAGGTAGCGGGGCCCAAGAGACCCAGTACTTC
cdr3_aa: CSVEGSGAQETQYF

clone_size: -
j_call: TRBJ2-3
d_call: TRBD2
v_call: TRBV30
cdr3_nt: TGTGCCTGGAGGAGGGTAGGACTAGGGTGGACAGATACGCAGTATTTT
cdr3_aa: CAWRRVGLGWTDTQYF